This T cell receptor beta chain originates from a study of blood T cell repertoires in COVID-19. The protocol was immunoSEQ multiplex PCR, while the TCRdb copy is restricted to in-frame clones and leaves out a portion. The sample holds 200,000 to 300,000 clones, around 84% seen once. Germline CDR1 is LNHDA and CDR2 is SQIVND (reference sequence). CDR3 size: 14 residues. J gave up 2 bases and V 7 bases, and 5 bases lay outside the gene matches. What was sequenced was peripheral blood. The sequence derives from a man in his sixties with acute or convalescent COVID-19. The gene calls are TRBV19 and TRBJ2-7, with 10 bases lining up with TRBD1. CDR3 sequence reads: CASKRGTGAYEQYF. DNA for the CDR3: TGTGCCAGTAAACGGGGGACAGGGGCCTACGAGCAGTACTTC.